Listed here is a single T cell receptor beta chain. No antigen is known for it. CDR3 length: 12 amino acids. The germline V gene encodes CDR1 SGDLS and CDR2 YYNGEE. This record belongs to a study of CXCR3-negative and CXCR3-positive naive CD8 T cells. Study overall: The total count of TRB reads reached about 150 million, and each library contributed about 1.5 +/- 0.3 million.

UMI-tagged TRB cDNA libraries were built via 5' RACE. Following a re-call of the 5' RACE reads, TCRdb has one entry per CDR3 protein and lacks DNA. This sample's table reports about 38,000 distinct CDR3 sequences. Overall study findings and caveats: Relative to memory CD8+ cells, whose diversity was much lower, both naive subsets had comparably high diversity. Similar levels of surface CD5 were seen between naive subsets; TCR strength was inferred from TRB CDR3 properties. Memory cells showed distinct TRBV-TRBJ patterns, while the two naive subsets matched.

Source material: memory CD8+ T cells from blood. This chain links TRBV9 with TRBJ2-1. The sequence derives from a human donor in good health. Some clones in this sample may be carry-over from other donors' samples. CDR3 sequence reads: CASSASINEQFF.